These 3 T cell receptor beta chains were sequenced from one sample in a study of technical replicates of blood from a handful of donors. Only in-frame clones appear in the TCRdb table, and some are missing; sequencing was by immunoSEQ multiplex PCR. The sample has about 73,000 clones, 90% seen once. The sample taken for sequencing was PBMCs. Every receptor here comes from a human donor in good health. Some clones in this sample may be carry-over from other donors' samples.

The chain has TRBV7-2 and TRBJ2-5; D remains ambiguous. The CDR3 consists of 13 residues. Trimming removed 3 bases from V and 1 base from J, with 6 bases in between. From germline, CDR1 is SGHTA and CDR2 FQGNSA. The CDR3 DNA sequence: TGTGCCAGCAGCTTTTACAGCCAAGAGACCCAGTACTTC. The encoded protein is CASSFYSQETQYF. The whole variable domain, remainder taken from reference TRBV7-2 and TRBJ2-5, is GAGVSQSPSNKVTEKGKDVELRCDPISGHTALYWYRQSLGQGLEFLIYFQGNSAPDKSGLPSDRFSAERTGGSVSTLTIQRTQQEDSAVYLCASSFYSQETQYFGPGTRLLVL.

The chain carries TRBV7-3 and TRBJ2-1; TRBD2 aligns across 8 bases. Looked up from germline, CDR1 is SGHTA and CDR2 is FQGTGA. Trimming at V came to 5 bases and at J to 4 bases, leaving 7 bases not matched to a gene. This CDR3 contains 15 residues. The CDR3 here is CASSPLAGGYNEQFF. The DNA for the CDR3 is TGTGCCAGCAGCCCTCTCGCGGGAGGTTACAATGAGCAGTTCTTC. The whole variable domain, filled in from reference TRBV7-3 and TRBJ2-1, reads GAGVSQTPSNKVTEKGKYVELRCDPISGHTALYWYRQSLGQGPEFLIYFQGTGAADDSGLPNDRFFAVRPEGSVSTLKIQRTERGDSAVYLCASSPLAGGYNEQFFGPGTRLTVL.

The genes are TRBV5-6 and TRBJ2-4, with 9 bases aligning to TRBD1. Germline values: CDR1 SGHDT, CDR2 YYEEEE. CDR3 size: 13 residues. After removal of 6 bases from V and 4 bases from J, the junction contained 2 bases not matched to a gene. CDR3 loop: CASTGTGKNIQYF. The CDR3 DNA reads TGTGCCAGCACCGGGACAGGGAAAAACATTCAGTACTTC.